This T cell receptor beta chain was sequenced for a study of blood T cell repertoires in COVID-19. As for the study in general: Nucleic acid was either cDNA or gDNA, and it came from T cells, B-cell-depleted T cells, or PBMCs.

The V end lost 6 bases, the J end lost 10 bases, and 10 bases lay between the germline ends. The germline CDR1 and CDR2 sequences are SNHLY and FYNNEI. This CDR3 has 12 amino acids. Repertoires were generated with immunoSEQ multiplex PCR, while TCRdb's copy carries only in-frame clones and drops some. The sample has 200,000 or so clones, approximately 78% seen once. This sequence was found in a woman aged 80 or over with acute or convalescent COVID-19. Sequenced input: peripheral blood. The chain recombines TRBV2 with TRBJ1-6, with D unclear. The CDR3 sequence is CASRAPGSPLHF. CDR3 DNA sequence: TGTGCCAGCAGAGCCCCCGGGTCACCCCTCCACTTT.